What follows are 21 T cell receptor beta chains derived from one specimen sequenced in a study of T cell repertoires in cytomegalovirus infection. Using its own MiXCR run on the reads, TCRdb lists one record per CDR3 protein. The table has approximately 910,000 distinct CDR3 sequences, approximately 31% seen once; the top ten hold around 15%. The antigens for these receptors are not known. The material was cultured CD8+ T cells from PBMCs, obtained from culture after CMV antigen stimulation. These receptors were obtained from a human donor in good health (CMV status not recorded). Some clones in this sample may be carry-over from other donors' samples.

There are many counts of this clonotype. CDR3 sequence reads: CASSRTGGTGELFF. The CDR3 nucleotides are TGTGCCAGCAGCAGAACAGGGGGCACCGGGGAGCTGTTTTTT. J is TRBJ2-2 and V is TRBV7-9, with 8 bases aligning to TRBD1. This CDR3 region has 14 residues. Trimming took 5 bases from V and 4 from J; bases not matched to a gene: 3. CDR1 is SEHNR, CDR2 FQNEAQ, per germline (reference sequence).

The chain employs TRBV28 and TRBJ2-2; D is uncertain. Deletions cut 7 bases from V and 1 base from J, with 10 bases between. Germline V CDR1 and CDR2: MDHEN, SYDVKM. The CDR3 has 14 amino acids. CDR3 DNA sequence: TGTGCCAGCACCCAATACAGGAACACCGGGGAGCTGTTTTTT. It is translated as CASTQYRNTGELFF. The whole variable domain, filled in from reference TRBV28 and TRBJ2-2, reads DVKVTQSSRYLVKRTGEKVFLECVQDMDHENMFWYRQDPGLGLRLIYFSYDVKMKEKGDIPEGYSVSREKKERFSLILESASTNQTSMYLCASTQYRNTGELFFGEGSRLTVL.

In this sample, this clonotype turned up once. It may be a read error: a sequence one base away is much more abundant. The chain employs TRBV7-2 and TRBJ2-3; perhaps TRBD2 as D (5 bases). The CDR3 runs 14 residues. From germline, CDR1 is SGHTA and CDR2 FQGNSA. CDR3 residues: CVSSVLGFTDTQYF. The CDR3 DNA sequence: TGTGTCAGCAGCGTACTAGGGTTCACAGATACGCAGTATTTT. Together with reference TRBV7-2 and TRBJ2-3, the CDR3 gives the full variable domain: GAGVSQSPSNKVTEKGKDVELRCDPISGHTALYWYRQSLGQGLEFLIYFQGNSAPDKSGLPSDRFSAERTGGSVSTLTIQRTQQEDSAVYLCVSSVLGFTDTQYFGPGTRLTVL.

The chain carries TRBV20-1 and TRBJ1-6; D remains unclear. The CDR3 extends over 14 amino acids. CDR1 and CDR2 from the germline V gene are DFQATT and SNEGSKA (reference sequence). Deletions cut 0 bases from V and 9 bases from J, with 12 bases between. The DNA of the CDR3 is TGCAGTGCTAGAGACCCTTATAGGGCTTCACCCCTCCACTTT. It translates to CSARDPYRASPLHF.

The V call is TRBV7-9, the J call TRBJ1-1; the D gene is possibly TRBD1 (5 bases). The CDR3 sequence is 14 residues long. V was trimmed by 7 bases and J by 3 bases, leaving 15 bases between them. CDR1 and CDR2 (germline): SEHNR, FQNEAQ (reference sequence). CDR3 nucleotide sequence: TGTGCCAGCATCCACTCCGGGGCGGACACTGAAGCTTTCTTT. This gives the protein CASIHSGADTEAFF. The full variable domain, completed using reference TRBV7-9 and TRBJ1-1, is DTGVSQNPRHKITKRGQNVTFRCDPISEHNRLYWYRQTLGQGPEFLTYFQNEAQLEKSRLLSDRFSAERPKGSFSTLEIQRTEQGDSAMYLCASIHSGADTEAFFGQGTRLTVV.

The rearrangement joins TRBV5-5 to TRBJ1-4; 7 nucleotides match TRBD1. CDR1 and CDR2 (germline): SGHKS, YYEKEE (reference sequence). With 0 bases clipped from V and 10 bases from J, the junction kept 12 bases outside the gene matches. The CDR3 has 16 residues. The chain's CDR3 is CASSLVEVTGLGKLFF. CDR3 sequence (DNA): TGTGCCAGCAGCTTGGTGGAGGTGACAGGGCTTGGAAAACTGTTTTTT.

The chain carries TRBV4-3 and TRBJ1-2; D is perhaps TRBD1 (6 bases). CDR1 LGHNA and CDR2 YSLEER come from the germline V gene. This CDR3 has 16 amino acids. Trimming took off 0 bases at V and 5 bases at J, with 16 bases between the two ends. CDR3 coding DNA: TGCGCCAGCAGCCAAGAGTCAGGGGATCATCGGTATGGCTACACCTTC. Its translation is CASSQESGDHRYGYTF.

The chain carries TRBV11-2 and TRBJ2-2; D not resolved. V was cut by 5 bases and J by 6 bases, with 13 bases left in between. The CDR3 covers 14 residues. Germline V gives CDR1 SGHAT, CDR2 FQNNGV. The CDR3 is CASSRSYGPGELFF. CDR3 in DNA: TGTGCCAGCAGCCGCTCATACGGTCCCGGGGAGCTGTTTTTT.

J is TRBJ2-2 and V is TRBV7-9; no definite D call. Germline assignment: CDR1 SEHNR and CDR2 FQNEAQ (reference sequence). V was cut by 5 bases and J by 5 bases, with 9 bases left in between. This CDR3 spans 13 amino acids. The CDR3 region has the DNA TGTGCCAGCAGCGGCTATCGAACCGGGGAGCTGTTTTTT. Translating gives CASSGYRTGELFF.

This clonotype was detected ten times or more. The chain carries TRBV7-9 and TRBJ2-1; TRBD1 is a possible D gene (6 bases). With 5 bases removed from V and 8 bases from J, the gap between germline ends came to 19 bases. Per the germline V gene, CDR1 is SEHNR and CDR2 is FQNEAQ (reference sequence). This CDR3 comprises 15 residues. CDR3 amino acids: CASSRGHTGSHEQFF. CDR3 sequence (DNA): TGTGCCAGCAGCCGAGGGCATACAGGGTCCCATGAGCAGTTCTTC.

This clonotype showed up many times. The genes are TRBV7-6 and TRBJ2-1; D unresolved. Trimming removed 1 base from V and 9 bases from J, with 16 bases in between. The CDR3 has 15 amino acids. The germline V gene has CDR1 SGHVS and CDR2 FNYEAQ. CDR3 in amino acids: CASSLVVYPLGEQFF. DNA of the CDR3: TGTGCCAGCAGCTTAGTTGTCTACCCCCTGGGTGAGCAGTTCTTC.

This chain links TRBV4-3 with TRBJ1-4; 7 nucleotides agree with TRBD1. Germline V gene data show CDR1 as LGHNA and CDR2 as YSLEER. The CDR3 covers 18 residues. V lost 1 base to trimming and J lost 4 bases; unmatched junction nucleotides: 12. The CDR3, as DNA: TGCGCCAGCAGCCAAGTAGGGACAGCCCCCACCAGTAATGAAAAACTGTTTTTT. Amino acids: CASSQVGTAPTSNEKLFF.

The rearrangement joins TRBV27 to TRBJ2-7; 14 positions agree with TRBD2. Germline V gene sequence: CDR1 MNHEY, CDR2 SMNVEV (reference sequence). The CDR3 is 14 amino acids. Trimming cost V 8 bases and J 4 bases; bases outside gene matches: 4. The CDR3 loop is CASGRTSGGYEQYV. Written as DNA, the CDR3 is TGTGCCAGCGGCCGGACTAGCGGGGGGTACGAGCAGTACGTC.

The chain joins TRBV11-2 to TRBJ1-1; no firm D call. V was clipped by 5 bases and J by 1 base, with 14 bases between them. The CDR3 totals 15 residues. Germline assignment: CDR1 SGHAT and CDR2 FQNNGV. The CDR3 protein is CASSPWRSPNTEAFF. CDR3 DNA: TGTGCCAGCAGCCCGTGGCGGTCCCCGAACACTGAAGCTTTCTTT.

The chain combines TRBV11-2 with TRBJ1-1; D not certain. V was shortened by 6 bases and J by 5 bases, with 10 bases between the two germline ends. The V gene's germline CDR1 is SGHAT and CDR2 FQNNGV. The CDR3 runs 12 residues. The CDR3 reads CASRAVATEAFF. The CDR3 DNA reads as TGTGCCAGCAGAGCCGTGGCAACTGAAGCTTTCTTT. Using reference TRBV11-2 and TRBJ1-1 for the parts outside the CDR3, the full variable domain is EAGVAQSPRYKIIEKRQSVAFWCNPISGHATLYWYQQILGQGPKLLIQFQNNGVVDDSQLPKDRFSAERLKGVDSTLKIQPAKLEDSAVYLCASRAVATEAFFGQGTRLTVV.

At least ten counts were recorded for this clonotype. The gene calls are TRBV4-1 and TRBJ2-7; no definite D call. Germline loops: CDR1 MGHRA, CDR2 YSYEKL. V lost 0 bases and J 0 bases, leaving 12 bases between the germline ends. The CDR3 is 16 amino acids. The CDR3 reads CASSQERIGFSYEQYF. CDR3 DNA sequence: TGCGCCAGCAGCCAAGAACGGATAGGCTTCTCCTACGAGCAGTACTTC.

This chain connects TRBV19 to TRBJ1-4; no clear D gene. With 7 bases removed from V and 2 bases from J, the gap between germline ends came to 14 bases. This CDR3 spans 15 amino acids. In germline, CDR1 is LNHDA, CDR2 SQIVND (reference sequence). CDR3 in amino acids: CASTIDTATNEKLFF. The CDR3, as DNA: TGTGCCAGTACCATCGACACGGCCACTAATGAAAAACTGTTTTTT.

This clonotype has a handful of counts. The gene calls are TRBV15 and TRBJ2-7; D gene ambiguous. Trimming pared 4 bases from V and 2 bases from J, leaving 9 bases between. CDR1 and CDR2 (germline): LNHNV, YYDKDF (reference sequence). The CDR3 is made up of 13 amino acids. CDR3 nucleotides: TGTGCCACCAGCACGGATTCGGCCTACGAGCAGTACTTC. This encodes CATSTDSAYEQYF.

The rearrangement joins TRBV5-1 to TRBJ2-5; D may match TRBD1 or TRBD2 (5 bases each). Germline CDR1 and CDR2: SGHRS and YFSETQ. V was shortened by 1 base and J by 0 bases, with 16 bases between the two germline ends. The CDR3 is made up of 17 amino acids. CDR3 residues: CASSLWPEGEYQETQYF. In DNA form, the CDR3 reads TGCGCCAGCAGCTTGTGGCCCGAAGGGGAGTACCAAGAGACCCAGTACTTC.

This clonotype was detected only once. The chain employs TRBV6-4 and TRBJ2-3; no clear D gene. V lost 0 bases and J lost 2, with 3 bases in between. The germline gives CDR1 MRHNA, CDR2 SNTAGT. The CDR3 loop spans 13 amino acids. CDR3 loop: CASSDSPTDTQYF. The CDR3 DNA follows: TGTGCCAGCAGTGACTCGCCCACAGATACGCAGTATTTT.

Only a few counts were recorded for this clonotype. The V gene is TRBV28, the J gene TRBJ2-5, with TRBD2 as a possible D gene (5 bases). CDR3 size: 14 residues. Germline V lookup: CDR1 MDHEN, CDR2 SYDVKM. Trimming removed 6 bases from V and 3 bases from J, with 14 bases in between. In DNA form, the CDR3 reads TGTGCCAGCAGGGCACTACCGGGGAAAGAGACCCAGTACTTC. It translates to CASRALPGKETQYF.